This is a list of T cell receptor beta chains from one sample in a study of cytomegalovirus exposure and HLA in healthy donors. The data were produced by immunoSEQ multiplex PCR, yet TCRdb's version contains in-frame clones alone and is incomplete. Its table lists 65,000 to 85,000 clones. The sequencing sample was made of PBMCs. The receptor set was obtained from a woman in her sixties or seventies in good health and CMV-seronegative. The CDR3 runs from the conserved cysteine through the conserved F or W. D genes are given only for firm matches.

>TRBV28|TRBJ2-1|.
CASSLGSAEGGNEQFF
TGTGCCAGCAGTTTAGGTAGCGCCGAAGGGGGCAATGAGCAGTTCTTC
>TRBV2|TRBJ2-3|.
CASSVSGDTQYF
TGTGCCAGCAGTGTTAGCGGAGATACGCAGTATTTT
>TRBV6-1|TRBJ2-1|.
CASSEAGARASYNEQFF
TGTGCCAGCAGTGAAGCGGGGGCCAGGGCCTCCTACAATGAGCAGTTCTTC
>TRBV13|TRBJ2-1|TRBD2
CASSLFSGIPGSYNEQFF
TGTGCCAGCAGCTTATTTAGCGGGATCCCGGGCTCCTACAATGAGCAGTTCTTC
>TRBV7-9|TRBJ2-5|TRBD2
CASSRGLAGAMTGTQYF
TGTGCCAGCAGCCGAGGACTAGCGGGAGCGATGACCGGGACCCAGTACTTC
>TRBV5-1|TRBJ1-1|.
CASSSKGEIEAFF
TGCGCCAGCAGCTCTAAGGGGGAGATCGAAGCTTTCTTT
>TRBV6-6|TRBJ2-2|.
CASGGSGGANTGELFF
TGTGCCTCAGGGGGTAGCGGCGGGGCAAACACCGGGGAGCTGTTTTTT
>TRBV30|TRBJ2-5|TRBD2
CAWSNRGGETQYF
TGTGCCTGGAGTAACCGGGGGGGAGAGACCCAGTACTTC
>TRBV7-3|TRBJ2-5|TRBD1
CASSFAAGTGGETQYF
TGTGCCAGCAGCTTCGCGGCCGGGACAGGGGGGGAGACCCAGTACTTC
>TRBV10-3|TRBJ2-7|TRBD1
CATEGTGDLYEQYF
TGTGCCACCGAGGGGACAGGGGATTTATACGAGCAGTACTTC
>TRBV2|TRBJ1-5|TRBD1
CASSDWDRNQPQHF
TGTGCCAGCAGTGACTGGGACAGAAATCAGCCCCAGCATTTT
>TRBV19|TRBJ1-1|TRBD1
CASSSVRGQGEAFF
TGTGCCAGTAGTAGTGTCAGGGGGCAGGGTGAAGCTTTCTTT
>TRBV4-2|TRBJ2-7|TRBD2
CASSHSGLAGGSYEQYF
TGTGCCAGCAGCCACTCCGGACTAGCGGGAGGTTCCTACGAGCAGTACTTC